This T cell receptor (beta chain) was found in a study of tumor-infiltrating lymphocytes in oesophageal squamous cell carcinoma. Germline V CDR1 and CDR2: SGDLS, YYNGEE. The CDR3 consists of 13 residues. Trimming left V 6 bases short and J 6 bases short, with 14 bases between. TCRdb reanalysed the PCR reads using MiXCR and keeps one entry per CDR3 protein. The sample has about 17,000 distinct CDR3 sequences, over 45% seen once. Sequencing was carried out using esophageal tumor tissue. The clonotype was recovered from a male donor with esophageal squamous cell carcinoma. The chain combines TRBV9 with TRBJ2-3; D assignment may be TRBD1 or TRBD2 (5 bases each). The DNA of the CDR3 is TGTGCCAGCAACCCTGGGACGACCGATACGCAGTATTTT. Its translation is CASNPGTTDTQYF. Supplemented by reference TRBV9 and TRBJ2-3, the full variable domain reads DSGVTQTPKHLITATGQRVTLRCSPRSGDLSVYWYQQSLDQGLQFLIQYYNGEERAKGNILERFSAQQFPDLHSELNLSSLELGDSALYFCASNPGTTDTQYFGPGTRLTVL.